This T cell receptor (beta chain) came from a study of blood T cell repertoires in COVID-19 (dated by TCRdb to 2019 to 2021). Broadly, across the study: The collaborator samples originated in the United States, Italy and Spain and spanned the acute and convalescent phases of COVID-19. The material from the prospective study consisted of cDNA or gDNA derived from T cells, B-cell-depleted T cells, or PBMCs. The dataset comprised deeply sampled blood TCRbeta repertoires from subjects exposed to, actively infected with, or recovered from COVID-19. The repertoires were made available in a free public database intended to serve as a resource for research on the immune response to SARS-CoV-2. Samples came from the ongoing ImmuneRACE study (first 160 participants) plus 1,254 subjects from 6 global collaborators. Nearly every sample came with metadata listing a de-identified subject ID, COVID-19 status, age in years and sex. Where available, HLA class I and class II types were taken from metadata supplied by the sample provider and were not determined by assay-based typing. Results and caveats for the whole study, not just this receptor: How much clinical and demographic metadata was included differed by source and by participant, and the metadata was provided uncurated.

Participants in the prospective study were aged roughly 18 to 100 years, lived in about two dozen United States geographic areas, and enrolled through a virtual design. Cohort assignment in the prospective study relied on participant-reported clinical history from a screening survey and a study questionnaire. Recovered participants in ImmuneRACE Cohort 3 were defined by two consecutive negative NP/OP PCR tests, clearance by a healthcare professional, or resolution of symptoms. In the prospective study, whole blood, serum and a nasopharyngeal or oropharyngeal swab were collected from each participant by mobile phlebotomists. Additional blood draws and questionnaires over a roughly two-month period could optionally be provided by prospective study participants. Prospective study blood samples were shipped either frozen or at room temperature before DNA extraction. A word on this clone: The antigen it recognizes is unknown. Qualities for individual bases were not recorded, and no much larger clone is one base off.

TCRbeta CDR3 regions were amplified from genomic DNA by means of the immunoSEQ Assay, a bias-controlled multiplex PCR. The source study handled its data this way. Nucleated cell counts per sample were estimated from amplification of reference gene primers within the assay. Sequence reads were collapsed and filtered to measure the absolute abundance of every unique TCRbeta CDR3 rearrangement. For each sample, productive Simpson clonality was calculated as the square root of Simpson's diversity index over productive rearrangements. TCRdb took over this immuneACCESS table, retaining in-frame rearrangements with V and J assigned. Such tables are incomplete; in checked studies, under half of the missing clones stem from an unresolved V gene, and the remainder is unexplained. V and J calls and clone size are as listed in that table; D and trimming were resolved from the DNA. The sample table holds roughly 290,000 clones, of which 70% to 90% were seen once. The ten most abundant clones make up roughly 2% of the sample.

V is clipped by 5 bases and J by 6 bases, and the sequence between their germline boundaries is 5 bases long. From the cysteine through the phenylalanine, the CDR3 covers 11 amino acids. The entry retains the CDR3 DNA only, 33 bases that are in frame from base 1. The germline V gene provides CDR1 KGHDR and CDR2 SFDVKD. This sequence originates from a man aged 25-45 years who had recovered from COVID-19. Here the chain combines TRBV24-1 and TRBJ2-3, with the D gene call left open. Sequencing was performed on PBMCs or T cells enriched from blood (not recorded which). The CDR3 in this case is CATSAVDTQYF. The DNA sequence follows: TGTGCCACCAGTGCGGTGGATACGCAGTATTTT.